Presented here are 28 T cell receptor beta chains from one specimen sequenced in a study of regulatory T cells in long-lasting Graves disease. Researchers made TCR beta libraries by using iRepertoire HTBI primers and running Arm-PCR on CDR3 regions. TCRdb re-derived calls from the multiplex PCR reads in MiXCR, one entry per CDR3 protein. The sample yields about 470,000 distinct CDR3 sequences, around a fifth seen once. Time point of the sample: persistent/refractory GD, antithyroid drugs over 5 years with positive TRAb. Generation of the TCR library employed RNA extracted from PBMCs. Here the sequenced sample was peripheral blood mononuclear cells (PBMCs), taken when the disease was refractory, from a patient treated with antithyroid drugs. The source is a female donor with Graves disease.

This clonotype was picked up a small number of times. The chain uses TRBV20-1 and TRBJ2-2, with 10 bases aligning to TRBD1. The CDR3 is 13 residues long. V lost 5 bases, J lost 5 bases, and 2 bases stayed unmatched. CDR1 and CDR2 (germline): DFQATT, SNEGSKA (reference sequence). The CDR3 loop reads CSAWDRGTGELFF. In DNA, the CDR3 is TGCAGTGCTTGGGACAGGGGAACCGGGGAGCTGTTTTTT.

This clonotype showed up just a few times. Written as DNA, the CDR3 is TGTGCCAGCAGCCCGGGAGAGGGGCAGTTCTTC. This sequence encodes CASSPGEGQFF. The chain recombines TRBV12-3 or TRBV12-4 with TRBJ2-1; D might be TRBD2 (6 bases). Trimming removed 6 bases at V and 12 bases at J, with 12 bases between. This CDR3 has 11 residues.

This clonotype was picked up many times. The rearrangement links TRBV6-2 or TRBV6-3 to TRBJ2-7; 13 bases align to TRBD2. The ends lost 6 bases at V and 2 bases at J; junction bases unmatched: 4. The CDR3 runs to 15 residues. CDR1 and CDR2 from the germline V gene are MNHEY and SVGEGT. The CDR3 DNA follows: TGTGCCAGCAGGGGGACTAGCGGGAAAACCTACGAGCAGTACTTC. Protein: CASRGTSGKTYEQYF.

The rearrangement links TRBV7-9 to TRBJ2-5; a possible D gene is TRBD2 (5 bases). Judging by the DNA end, TRBJ2-1 fits better; the J call may be wrong. Germline-derived CDR1 and CDR2 are SEHNR and FQNEAQ (reference sequence). The CDR3 loop spans 15 amino acids. The CDR3 reads CASSSPRGIGNEQFF. The CDR3 region has the DNA TGTGCCAGCAGCTCCCCACGGGGAATCGGCAATGAGCAGTTCTTC.

The chain's CDR3 is CASGSPVPRGSPYEQYF. CDR3 bases: TGTGCTAGTGGTTCGCCCGTTCCTAGGGGGAGCCCCTACGAGCAGTACTTC. The chain employs TRBV12-5 and TRBJ2-7; D may be TRBD1 (6 bases). Germline V gene sequence: CDR1 LGHNT, CDR2 FRNRAP. Trimming shortened V by 4 bases and J by 2 bases, and 21 bases separated the two germline ends. This CDR3 has 17 residues.

In this sample, this clonotype turned up many times. This chain connects TRBV28 to TRBJ2-7; perhaps TRBD1 as D (6 bases). CDR3 length: 15 amino acids. Germline V gene data show CDR1 as MDHEN and CDR2 as SYDVKM. Between the trimmed V and J ends, which lost 5 bases and 6 bases, there was a span of 20 bases. In nucleotides, the CDR3 is TGTGCCAGCAGTCCTATTACACAGGGTCTGAGCGAGCAGTACTTC. Residues: CASSPITQGLSEQYF.

This clonotype was seen a few times. The rearrangement uses TRBV3-1 and TRBJ2-7; D not resolved. Trimming pared 1 base from V and 2 bases from J, leaving 9 bases between. The germline V gene encodes CDR1 LGHDT and CDR2 YNNKEL (reference sequence). CDR3 length: 14 residues. The DNA for the CDR3 is TGTGCCAGCAGCCAAGGCGGTACCACCTACGAGCAGTACTTC. As protein: CASSQGGTTYEQYF.

The chain joins TRBV6-2 or TRBV6-3 to TRBJ2-2; D is possibly TRBD1 (6 bases). Germline V gives CDR1 MNHEY, CDR2 SVGEGT. V gave up 2 bases and J gave up 4 bases, with 11 bases separating them. The CDR3 consists of 15 residues. CDR3 loop: CASSYRGQPTGELFF. In DNA, the CDR3 is TGTGCCAGCAGTTACCGTGGACAGCCCACCGGGGAGCTGTTTTTT.

This clonotype was counted ten times or more. This sequence joins TRBV13 and TRBJ2-5; D ambiguous. V lost 5 bases and J 1 base, leaving 8 bases between the germline ends. Germline CDR1 PRHDT, CDR2 FYEKMQ (reference sequence). CDR3 size: 13 residues. The CDR3 DNA is TGTGCCAGCAGCCCAGACACCCAAGAGACCCAGTACTTC. This translates into CASSPDTQETQYF.

This clonotype was seen ten or more times. The chain recombines TRBV28 with TRBJ1-2, with D unresolved. CDR1 and CDR2 (germline): MDHEN, SYDVKM. The CDR3 has 14 amino acids. The V end was cut by 8 bases, the J end by 0 bases, with 13 bases between. Here the CDR3 DNA reads TGTGCCAGCGTCAACAGCATAACTAACTATGGCTACACCTTC. Its protein product is CASVNSITNYGYTF.

This clonotype was observed many times. V gene TRBV6-1 combines with J gene TRBJ2-6; TRBD2 aligns across 10 bases. Germline CDR1 is MNHNS and CDR2 is SASEGT. V dropped 6 bases and J dropped 1; count of bases not matched to a gene: 3. This CDR3 region has 16 residues. DNA of the CDR3: TGTGCCAGCAGATCGGGACTAGCGTCTGGGGCCAACGTCCTGACTTTC. As protein: CASRSGLASGANVLTF.

At least ten counts were recorded for this clonotype. The chain joins TRBV20-1 to TRBJ2-7; D could derive from TRBD1 or TRBD2 (7 bases each). V was trimmed by 6 bases and J by 3 bases, leaving 18 bases between them. The CDR3 contains 14 residues. From germline, CDR1 is DFQATT and CDR2 SNEGSKA (reference sequence). This CDR3 reads CSATRVRGGYEQYF. CDR3 in DNA: TGCAGTGCCACACGGGTCAGGGGGGGCTACGAGCAGTACTTC.

V and J are TRBV5-1 and TRBJ1-4, with TRBD1 matching 9 bases. CDR1 SGHRS and CDR2 YFSETQ come from the germline V gene. V was clipped by 4 bases and J by 7 bases; unmatched bases: 8. The CDR3 runs 15 residues. The CDR3 region is CASSPRTGDSEKLFF. The CDR3 nucleotides read TGCGCCAGCAGCCCAAGGACAGGGGATTCTGAAAAACTGTTTTTT. Full variable domain (rest looked up from reference TRBV5-1 and TRBJ1-4): KAGVTQTPRYLIKTRGQQVTLSCSPISGHRSVSWYQQTPGQGLQFLFEYFSETQRNKGNFPGRFSGRQFSNSRSEMNVSTLELGDSALYLCASSPRTGDSEKLFFGSGTQLSVL.

This clonotype was counted at least ten times. The CDR3 region is CASSPEKGGQMNTEAFF. As DNA, the CDR3 is TGTGCCAGCAGTCCAGAAAAGGGGGGGCAAATGAACACTGAAGCTTTCTTT. V and J are TRBV12-3 or TRBV12-4 and TRBJ1-1, with a weak D call TRBD1 (6 bases). The CDR3 has 17 amino acids. Trimming stripped 5 bases from V and 0 bases from J, with 19 bases between.

Only a few counts were recorded for this clonotype. The V gene is TRBV14, the J gene TRBJ2-2, with D hard to call. The V gene lost 0 bases and the J gene lost 3 bases, with 8 bases spanning the gap. CDR3 length equals 15 residues. CDR1 and CDR2 from the germline V gene are SGHDN and FVKESK. The CDR3 bases are TGTGCCAGCAGCCAAGATCTAGGGTACACCGGGGAGCTGTTTTTT. Amino acid sequence: CASSQDLGYTGELFF.

The rearrangement uses TRBV27 and TRBJ2-1, with 7 bases that match TRBD1. CDR1 and CDR2 from the germline V gene are MNHEY and SMNVEV (reference sequence). The CDR3 runs 15 residues. J was trimmed by 6 bases and V by 2 bases; bases with no gene match: 7. DNA for the CDR3: TGTGCCAGCAGTTTAGGTAACAGGGGAATCAATGAGCAGTTCTTC. Translated, it gives CASSLGNRGINEQFF.

In its sample, this clonotype was seen many times. CDR3 nucleotides: TGTGCCAGCAGTCTCCCAGGGGGAATCTACGAGCAGTACTTC. Its translation is CASSLPGGIYEQYF. V gene TRBV2 combines with J gene TRBJ2-7; TRBD1 matches at 7 bases. J lost 3 bases, V lost 5 bases, and 7 bases had no gene match. This CDR3 is 14 amino acids long. CDR1 is SNHLY and CDR2 is FYNNEI in the germline V gene.

The chain recombines TRBV3-1 with TRBJ1-5; D remains ambiguous. This CDR3 contains 14 residues. CDR1 is LGHDT, CDR2 YNNKEL, per germline (reference sequence). V lost 4 bases, J lost 5 bases, and 12 bases lay in between. The CDR3 sequence is CASSPTVADQPQHF. The CDR3 bases are TGTGCCAGCAGCCCTACTGTCGCCGATCAGCCCCAGCATTTT.

The CDR3 loop reads CSVALTTEAFF. CDR3 in DNA: TGCAGCGTTGCCCTGACAACTGAAGCTTTCTTT. This rearrangement joins TRBV29-1 to TRBJ1-1; D is ambiguous. The V end was cut by 4 bases, the J end by 5 bases, with 8 bases between. Germline V gene sequence: CDR1 SQVTM, CDR2 ANQGSEA. The CDR3 extends over 11 amino acids.

In its sample, this clonotype was seen a few times. The genes are TRBV9 and TRBJ2-7; D unclear. Trimming shortened V by 0 bases and J by 6 bases, and 10 bases separated the two germline ends. In germline, CDR1 is SGDLS, CDR2 YYNGEE. This CDR3 spans 13 amino acids. CDR3 sequence: CASSVGGSLEQYF. Written as DNA, the CDR3 is TGTGCCAGCAGCGTAGGTGGCAGCCTCGAGCAGTACTTC.

The chain couples TRBV4-1 to TRBJ2-7; 8 bases agree with TRBD2. CDR1 is MGHRA, CDR2 YSYEKL, per germline. The ends lost 3 bases at V and 1 base at J; junction bases unmatched: 8. The CDR3 is made up of 16 amino acids. This chain's CDR3 is CASSHKVTGGSYEQYF. The CDR3 nucleotides are TGCGCCAGCAGCCACAAGGTGACGGGAGGGTCCTACGAGCAGTACTTC.

This clonotype has ten or more counts. The chain combines TRBV12-3 or TRBV12-4 with TRBJ2-7; D remains ambiguous. The CDR3 totals 12 residues. Trimming took off 5 bases at V and 5 bases at J, with 10 bases between the two ends. CDR3 sequence (DNA): TGTGCCAGCAGTGATATAGGGCACGAGCAGTACTTC. Its protein product is CASSDIGHEQYF.

This clonotype was seen a few times. The chain couples TRBV10-3 to TRBJ2-7; possibly TRBD1 for D (6 bases). Trimming shortened V by 3 bases and J by 9 bases, and 27 bases separated the two germline ends. The germline V gene has CDR1 ENHRY and CDR2 SYGVKD. The CDR3 loop spans 17 amino acids. The CDR3 DNA reads as TGTGCCATCAGTGAAATCGAGACAGGAAAGCTAGGCTTGGGGCAGTACTTC. It translates to CAISEIETGKLGLGQYF.

The chain carries TRBV20-1 and TRBJ1-2, with TRBD1 matching over 9 bases. J gave up 5 bases and V 6 bases, and 7 bases lay outside the gene matches. CDR3 length: 13 amino acids. Germline V lookup: CDR1 DFQATT, CDR2 SNEGSKA (reference sequence). CDR3 nucleotides: TGCAGTGCCCCCCCGACAGGGGGATATGGCTACACCTTC. It translates to CSAPPTGGYGYTF.

The chain is built from TRBV5-1 and TRBJ2-5, with 8 bases aligning to TRBD2. V gave up 7 bases and J gave up 4 bases; unmatched junction bases: 9. CDR3 length: 14 amino acids. From germline, CDR1 is SGHRS and CDR2 YFSETQ. The DNA for the CDR3 is TGCGCCAGCTTCGGGGGGCTAGCGGGAGAGACCCAGTACTTC. The encoded protein is CASFGGLAGETQYF.

J is TRBJ2-5 and V is TRBV30; possibly TRBD2 for D (6 bases). Per the germline V gene, CDR1 is GTSNPN and CDR2 is SVGIG (reference sequence). This CDR3 has 16 residues. With 2 bases removed from V and 2 bases from J, the gap between germline ends came to 18 bases. CDR3 sequence reads: CAWSLAFSGPQETQYF. CDR3 DNA: TGTGCCTGGAGTCTCGCCTTTAGCGGCCCACAAGAGACCCAGTACTTC. The full variable domain, rest sourced from reference TRBV30 and TRBJ2-5, is SQTIHQWPATLVQPVGSPLSLECTVEGTSNPNLYWYRQAAGRGLQLLFYSVGIGQISSEVPQNLSASRPQDRQFILSSKKLLLSDSGFYLCAWSLAFSGPQETQYFGPGTRLLVL.

This clonotype was detected many times. The V call is TRBV28, the J call TRBJ1-1; maybe TRBD1 (6 bases). The CDR3 spans 15 residues. V was shortened by 8 bases and J by 3 bases, with 19 bases between the two germline ends. The germline CDR1 and CDR2 sequences are MDHEN and SYDVKM. The CDR3 loop is CASSSVLGADTEAFF. Here the CDR3 DNA reads TGTGCCAGCTCCTCTGTATTGGGGGCCGACACTGAAGCTTTCTTT. Using reference TRBV28 and TRBJ1-1 for the parts outside the CDR3, the full variable domain is DVKVTQSSRYLVKRTGEKVFLECVQDMDHENMFWYRQDPGLGLRLIYFSYDVKMKEKGDIPEGYSVSREKKERFSLILESASTNQTSMYLCASSSVLGADTEAFFGQGTRLTVV.

In this sample, this clonotype turned up many times. This chain connects TRBV27 to TRBJ1-2; 9 nucleotides align to TRBD1. The V gene's germline CDR1 is MNHEY and CDR2 SMNVEV (reference sequence). V dropped 0 bases and J dropped 8; count of bases not matched to a gene: 10. The CDR3 loop spans 16 amino acids. The CDR3 is CASSLSSPQGAKGYTF. In DNA form, the CDR3 reads TGTGCCAGCAGTTTATCGAGCCCACAGGGGGCGAAGGGCTACACCTTC.